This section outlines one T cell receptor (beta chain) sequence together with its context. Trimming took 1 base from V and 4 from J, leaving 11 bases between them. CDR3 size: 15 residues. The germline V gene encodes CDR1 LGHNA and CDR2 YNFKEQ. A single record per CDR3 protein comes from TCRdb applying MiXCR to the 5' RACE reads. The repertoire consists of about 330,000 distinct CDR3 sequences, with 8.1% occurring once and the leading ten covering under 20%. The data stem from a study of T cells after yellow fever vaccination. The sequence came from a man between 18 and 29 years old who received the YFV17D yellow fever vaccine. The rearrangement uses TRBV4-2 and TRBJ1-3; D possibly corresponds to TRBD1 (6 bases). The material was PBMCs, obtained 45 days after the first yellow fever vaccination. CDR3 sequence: CASSQVWGQGNTIYF. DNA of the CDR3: TGTGCCAGCAGCCAAGTGTGGGGGCAAGGAAACACCATATATTTT.